The clone carrying this T cell receptor (beta chain) has a handful of counts. Its specificity is unknown. The data belong to a study of T-cell memory formation after mild COVID-19. Study details: There were largely donor-specific TCR clusters.

Study-wide results and limits: The authors left the SARS-CoV-2 specificity of second-wave clones peaking on day 37 unconfirmed. CD4+ bias marked clones expanding day 15 to 37, unlike balanced contracting clones.

One entry per CDR3 protein results from TCRdb running MiXCR on the 5' RACE reads. The profile shows roughly 48,000 distinct CDR3 sequences, roughly 27% of them singletons. This TCR derives from a young man who had mild COVID-19 (a few samples of this study predate the infection). Cell type and time point are not known. Sample: PBMCs or a T cell subset sorted from them (not recorded which).

CDR3 sequence (DNA): TGCAGTGCTAGAGATGGGGGAACGGGGCCCGCATACAATGAGCAGTTCTTC. Translating gives CSARDGGTGPAYNEQFF. This sequence joins TRBV20-1 and TRBJ2-1; D tentatively fits TRBD1 or TRBD2 (5 bases each). Germline loops: CDR1 DFQATT, CDR2 SNEGSKA (reference sequence). CDR3 size: 17 residues. V lost 0 bases and J lost 4, with 19 bases in between.